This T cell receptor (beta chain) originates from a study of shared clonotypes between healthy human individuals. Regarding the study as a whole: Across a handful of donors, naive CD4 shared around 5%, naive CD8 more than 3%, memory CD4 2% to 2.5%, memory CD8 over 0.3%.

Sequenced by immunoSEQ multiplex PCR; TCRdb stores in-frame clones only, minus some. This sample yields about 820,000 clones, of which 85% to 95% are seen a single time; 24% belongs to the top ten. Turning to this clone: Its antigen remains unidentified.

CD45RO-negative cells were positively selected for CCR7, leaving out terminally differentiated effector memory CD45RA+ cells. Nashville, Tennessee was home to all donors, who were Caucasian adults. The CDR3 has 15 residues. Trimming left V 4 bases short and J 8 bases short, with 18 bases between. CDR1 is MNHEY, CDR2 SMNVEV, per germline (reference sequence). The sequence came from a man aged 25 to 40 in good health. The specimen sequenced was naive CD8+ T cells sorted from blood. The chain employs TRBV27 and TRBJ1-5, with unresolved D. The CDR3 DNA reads TGTGCCAGCAGTTCCGTCTTGGCTAATGAAGAGCCCCAGCATTTT. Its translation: CASSSVLANEEPQHF.